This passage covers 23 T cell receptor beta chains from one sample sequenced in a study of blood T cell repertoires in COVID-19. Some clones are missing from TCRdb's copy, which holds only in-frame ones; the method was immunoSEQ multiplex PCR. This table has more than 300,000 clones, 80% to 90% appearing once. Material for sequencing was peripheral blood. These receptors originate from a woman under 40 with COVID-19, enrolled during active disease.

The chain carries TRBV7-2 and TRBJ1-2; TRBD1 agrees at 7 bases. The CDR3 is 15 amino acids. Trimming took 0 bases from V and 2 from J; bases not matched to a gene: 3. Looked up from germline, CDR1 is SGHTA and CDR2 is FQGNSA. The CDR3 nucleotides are TGTGCCAGCAGCTTAGCTCCGGGACAGAACTATGGCTACACCTTC. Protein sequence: CASSLAPGQNYGYTF.

The CDR3, as DNA: TGTGCCAGCAGCTTGGGGACAGTTTATGGCTACACCTTC. Amino acids: CASSLGTVYGYTF. The chain combines TRBV5-8 with TRBJ1-2, with D maybe TRBD1 (6 bases). Trimming removed 0 bases at V and 5 bases at J, with 8 bases between. This CDR3 is built from 13 residues. CDR1 SGHTS and CDR2 YDEGEE come from the germline V gene. Complete variable domain (other parts from reference TRBV5-8 and TRBJ1-2): EAGVTQSPTHLIKTRGQQATLRCSPISGHTSVYWYQQALGLGLQFLLWYDEGEERNRGNFPPRFSGRQFPNYSSELNVNALELEDSALYLCASSLGTVYGYTFGSGTRLTVV.

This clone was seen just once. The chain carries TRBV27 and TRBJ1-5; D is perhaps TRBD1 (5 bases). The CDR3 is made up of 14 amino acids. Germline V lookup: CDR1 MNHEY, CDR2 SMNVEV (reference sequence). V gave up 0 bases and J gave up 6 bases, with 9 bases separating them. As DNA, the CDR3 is TGTGCCAGCAGTTTATCGCTGGGGGGTCAGCCCCAGCATTTT. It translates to CASSLSLGGQPQHF.

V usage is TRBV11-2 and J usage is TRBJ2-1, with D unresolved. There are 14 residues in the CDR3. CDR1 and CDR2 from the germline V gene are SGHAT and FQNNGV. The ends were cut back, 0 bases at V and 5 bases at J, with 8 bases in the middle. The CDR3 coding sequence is TGTGCCAGCAGCTTAGAAAACTCGAACAATGAGCAGTTCTTC. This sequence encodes CASSLENSNNEQFF.

CDR3 protein: CASSLVGLAGETQYF. The CDR3 DNA sequence: TGTGCCAGCAGCTTAGTCGGACTAGCGGGGGAGACCCAGTACTTC. This chain joins TRBV7-9 and TRBJ2-5; 12 positions agree with TRBD2. In germline, CDR1 is SEHNR, CDR2 FQNEAQ (reference sequence). The CDR3 covers 15 residues. The J segment lost 5 bases and the V segment lost 1 base, leaving 2 bases of the junction unmatched.

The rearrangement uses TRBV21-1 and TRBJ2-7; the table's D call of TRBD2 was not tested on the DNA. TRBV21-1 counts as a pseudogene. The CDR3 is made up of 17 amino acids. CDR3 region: CASSKSGTSGSFYEQYF. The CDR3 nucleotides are TGTGCCAGCAGCAAAAGCGGGACTAGCGGGAGTTTTTACGAGCAGTACTTC.

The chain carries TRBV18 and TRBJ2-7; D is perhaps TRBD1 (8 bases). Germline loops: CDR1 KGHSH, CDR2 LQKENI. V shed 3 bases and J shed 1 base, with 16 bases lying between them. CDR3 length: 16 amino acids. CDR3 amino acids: CASSPQGQGGSYEQYF. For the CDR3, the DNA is TGTGCCAGCTCACCGCAAGGACAGGGAGGGTCCTACGAGCAGTACTTC.

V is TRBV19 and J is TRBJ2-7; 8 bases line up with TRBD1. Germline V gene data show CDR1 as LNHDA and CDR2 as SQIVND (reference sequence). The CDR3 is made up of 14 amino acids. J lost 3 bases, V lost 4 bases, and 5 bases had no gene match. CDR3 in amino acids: CASSTAGGSYEQYF. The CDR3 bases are TGTGCCAGTAGTACGGCAGGGGGCAGCTACGAGCAGTACTTC.

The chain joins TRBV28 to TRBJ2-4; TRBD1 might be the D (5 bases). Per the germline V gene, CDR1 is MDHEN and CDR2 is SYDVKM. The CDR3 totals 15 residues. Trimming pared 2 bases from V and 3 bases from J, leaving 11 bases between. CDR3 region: CASSLRGFDKNIQYF. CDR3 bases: TGTGCCAGCAGTTTAAGGGGTTTCGACAAAAACATTCAGTACTTC.

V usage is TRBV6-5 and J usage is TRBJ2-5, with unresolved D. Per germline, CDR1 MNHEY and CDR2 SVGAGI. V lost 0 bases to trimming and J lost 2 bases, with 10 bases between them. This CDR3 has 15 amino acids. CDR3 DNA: TGTGCCAGCAGTTACTCGGTTCTGACACAAGAGACCCAGTACTTC. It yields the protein CASSYSVLTQETQYF.

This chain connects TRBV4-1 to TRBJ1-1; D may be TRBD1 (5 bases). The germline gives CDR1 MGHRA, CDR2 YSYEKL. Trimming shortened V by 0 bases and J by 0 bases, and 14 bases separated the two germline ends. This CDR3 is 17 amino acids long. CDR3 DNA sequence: TGCGCCAGCAGCCAAGAACGGTCAACAGGTTTGAACACTGAAGCTTTCTTT. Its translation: CASSQERSTGLNTEAFF.

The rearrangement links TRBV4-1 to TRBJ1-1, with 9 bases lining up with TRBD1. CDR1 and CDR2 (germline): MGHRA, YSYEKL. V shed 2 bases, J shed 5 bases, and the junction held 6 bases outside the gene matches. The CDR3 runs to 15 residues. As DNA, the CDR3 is TGCGCCAGCAGCCAACAACAGGGGGCGAATACTGAAGCTTTCTTT. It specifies CASSQQQGANTEAFF.

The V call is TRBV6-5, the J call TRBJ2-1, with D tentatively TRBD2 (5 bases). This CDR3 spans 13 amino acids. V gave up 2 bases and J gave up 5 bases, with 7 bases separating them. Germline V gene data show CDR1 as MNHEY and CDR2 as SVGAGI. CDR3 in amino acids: CASSYVRDNEQFF. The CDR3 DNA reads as TGTGCCAGCAGTTACGTGAGGGACAATGAGCAGTTCTTC.

As DNA, the CDR3 is TGTGCCAGCAGCCCGCTCAGGGTGGCACGGGAAAAACTGTTTTTT. Protein: CASSPLRVAREKLFF. The chain combines TRBV6-5 with TRBJ1-4; tentatively, D is TRBD1 (5 bases). V was cut by 6 bases and J by 8 bases, with 19 bases left in between. CDR1 MNHEY and CDR2 SVGAGI come from the germline V gene. The CDR3 contains 15 residues.

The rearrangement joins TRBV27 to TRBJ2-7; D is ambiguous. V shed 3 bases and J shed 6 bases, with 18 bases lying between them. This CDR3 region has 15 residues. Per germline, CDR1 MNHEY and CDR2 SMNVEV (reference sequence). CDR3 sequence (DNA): TGTGCCAGCAGTTTCTCTCCTCTAAGAACCGGCGAGCAGTACTTC. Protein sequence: CASSFSPLRTGEQYF.

The CDR3 coding sequence is TGTGCCAGCAGTTTAACAGGGAGCAATTCACCCCTCCACTTT. It translates to CASSLTGSNSPLHF. The genes are TRBV28 and TRBJ1-6; possible D gene TRBD1, 6 bases. This CDR3 has 14 amino acids. V was shortened by 2 bases and J by 7 bases, with 9 bases between the two germline ends. Germline CDR1 is MDHEN and CDR2 is SYDVKM.

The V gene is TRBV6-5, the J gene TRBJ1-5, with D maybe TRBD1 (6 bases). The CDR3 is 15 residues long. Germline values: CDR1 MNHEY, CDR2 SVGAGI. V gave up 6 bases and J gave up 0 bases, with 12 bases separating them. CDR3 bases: TGTGCCAGCAGCAGCGGACAGTATAGCAATCAGCCCCAGCATTTT. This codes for CASSSGQYSNQPQHF.

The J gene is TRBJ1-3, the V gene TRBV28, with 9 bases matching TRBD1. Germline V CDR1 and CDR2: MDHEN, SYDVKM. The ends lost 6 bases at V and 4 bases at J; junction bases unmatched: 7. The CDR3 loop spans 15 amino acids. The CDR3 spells CASSSTGGSGNTIYF. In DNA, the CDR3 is TGTGCCAGCAGCTCCACAGGGGGCAGCGGAAACACCATATATTTT.

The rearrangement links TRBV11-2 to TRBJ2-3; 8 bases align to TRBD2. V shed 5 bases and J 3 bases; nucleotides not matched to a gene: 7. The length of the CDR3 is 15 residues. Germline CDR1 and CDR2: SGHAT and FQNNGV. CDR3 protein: CASSAGLGLTDTQYF. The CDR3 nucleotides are TGTGCCAGCAGCGCGGGACTAGGCCTTACAGATACGCAGTATTTT.

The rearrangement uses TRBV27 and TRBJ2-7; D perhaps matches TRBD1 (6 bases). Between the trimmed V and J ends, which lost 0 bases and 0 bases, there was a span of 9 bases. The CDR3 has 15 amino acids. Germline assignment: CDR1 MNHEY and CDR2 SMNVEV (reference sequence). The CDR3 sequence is CASSLSEDSSYEQYF. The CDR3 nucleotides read TGTGCCAGCAGTTTATCGGAGGACAGCTCCTACGAGCAGTACTTC.

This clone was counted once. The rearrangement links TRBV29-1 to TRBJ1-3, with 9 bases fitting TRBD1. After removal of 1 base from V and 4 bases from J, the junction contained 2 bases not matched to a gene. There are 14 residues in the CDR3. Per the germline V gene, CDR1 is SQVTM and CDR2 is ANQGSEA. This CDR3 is CSVEGDRDGNTIYF. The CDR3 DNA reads TGCAGCGTTGAAGGGGACAGGGACGGAAACACCATATATTTT.

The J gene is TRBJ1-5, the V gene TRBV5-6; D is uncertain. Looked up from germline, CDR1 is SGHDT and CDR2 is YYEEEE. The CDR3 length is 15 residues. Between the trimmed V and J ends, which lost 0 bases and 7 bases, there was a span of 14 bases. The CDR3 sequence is CASSLAGGWKQPQHF. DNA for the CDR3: TGTGCCAGCAGCTTGGCCGGCGGTTGGAAGCAGCCCCAGCATTTT. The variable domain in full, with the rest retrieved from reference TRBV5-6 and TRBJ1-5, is DAGVTQSPTHLIKTRGQQVTLRCSPKSGHDTVSWYQQALGQGPQFIFQYYEEEERQRGNFPDRFSGHQFPNYSSELNVNALLLGDSALYLCASSLAGGWKQPQHFGDGTRLSIL.

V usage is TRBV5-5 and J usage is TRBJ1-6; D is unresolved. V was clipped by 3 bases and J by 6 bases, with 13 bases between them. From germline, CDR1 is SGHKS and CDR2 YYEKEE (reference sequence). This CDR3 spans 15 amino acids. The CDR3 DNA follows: TGTGCCAGCAGCTCCAAGACACCTCTTAATTCACCCCTCCACTTT. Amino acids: CASSSKTPLNSPLHF.